The 5 T cell receptor beta chains below come from one sample, sequenced in a study of a mutant IDH1 vaccine in newly diagnosed glioma. The time point denotes: week 5, during vaccination. Topical imiquimod accompanied each vaccine dose, which consisted of 300 ug of mutant IDH1 20-mer peptide. What these receptors recognize is not known. Clones were sequenced by immunoSEQ multiplex PCR, and TCRdb holds only the in-frame ones, with some missing. The table includes tens of thousands of clones, around 81% detected once. Sequences were derived from PBMCs, sampled from a glioma patient whose treatment included an IDH1 peptide vaccine. The receptors stem from a man younger than 40 with glioma.

V gene TRBV7-6 combines with J gene TRBJ2-7; D call uncertain. Trimming took 5 bases from V and 4 from J, leaving 18 bases between them. Germline assignment: CDR1 SGHVS and CDR2 FNYEAQ. The CDR3 loop spans 15 amino acids. The CDR3 loop reads CASSRESRRDYEQYF. The CDR3 region has the DNA TGTGCCAGCAGCCGTGAGTCCAGGAGAGATTACGAGCAGTACTTC.

The V and J genes are TRBV25-1 and TRBJ1-6; D possibly corresponds to TRBD1 (5 bases). This CDR3 has 13 amino acids. Germline assignment: CDR1 MGHDK and CDR2 SYGVNS. Trimming removed 8 bases at V and 4 bases at J, with 9 bases between. The CDR3 region is CASAGQYNSPLHF. The CDR3 DNA reads TGTGCCAGCGCTGGACAATATAATTCACCCCTCCACTTT.

This sequence joins TRBV7-9 and TRBJ1-6; TRBD1 is a possible D gene (5 bases). This CDR3 contains 16 residues. The V gene's germline CDR1 is SEHNR and CDR2 FQNEAQ (reference sequence). Deletions cut 0 bases from V and 0 bases from J, with 6 bases between. DNA of the CDR3: TGTGCCAGCAGCTTAGCAGACAGCTCCTATAATTCACCCCTCCACTTT. Translated, it gives CASSLADSSYNSPLHF.

The gene calls are TRBV19 and TRBJ2-6; the D is unclear. CDR1 is LNHDA, CDR2 SQIVND, per germline (reference sequence). There are 15 residues in the CDR3. Trimming removed 4 bases from V and 1 base from J, with 8 bases in between. CDR3: CASSKVRSGANVLTF. CDR3 coding DNA: TGTGCCAGTAGTAAAGTGAGGTCTGGGGCCAACGTCCTGACTTTC. Drawing the rest from reference TRBV19 and TRBJ2-6, the complete variable domain is DGGITQSPKYLFRKEGQNVTLSCEQNLNHDAMYWYRQDPGQGLRLIYYSQIVNDFQKGDIAEGYSVSREKKESFPLTVTSAQKNPTAFYLCASSKVRSGANVLTFGAGSRLTVL.

This clone has a handful of counts. The chain carries TRBV4-1 and TRBJ1-1, with D possibly matching TRBD1 (6 bases). The ends were cut back, 0 bases at V and 1 base at J, with 12 bases in the middle. This CDR3 contains 16 residues. CDR1 is MGHRA, CDR2 YSYEKL, per germline. In DNA, the CDR3 is TGCGCCAGCAGCCAAGATAGGGGGGGACCGAACACTGAAGCTTTCTTT. This gives the protein CASSQDRGGPNTEAFF.